These 30 T cell receptor beta chains were all obtained from the same sample, sequenced in a study of technical replicates of blood from a few donors. The repertoire was sequenced with immunoSEQ multiplex PCR; TCRdb's copy has only in-frame clones and lacks some. The data hold 55,000 to 75,000 clones, with around 96% observed a single time. Sequenced sample: PBMCs. All receptors come from a human donor in good health. Some clones in this sample may be carry-over from other donors' samples.

The chain has TRBV7-6 and TRBJ2-5; 10 nucleotides agree with TRBD2. The CDR3 sequence is 18 residues long. In germline, CDR1 is SGHVS, CDR2 FNYEAQ. V dropped 5 bases and J dropped 1; count of bases not matched to a gene: 13. The CDR3 bases are TGTGCCAGCAGCAAAATTAGCGGGGGGCACCCCTCCCAAGAGACCCAGTACTTC. The encoded protein is CASSKISGGHPSQETQYF.

The chain combines TRBV7-2 with TRBJ2-3, with a weak D call TRBD2 (5 bases). The ends were cut back, 1 base at V and 1 base at J, with 12 bases in the middle. The germline gives CDR1 SGHTA, CDR2 FQGNSA. The CDR3 totals 16 residues. The CDR3 sequence: CASSLVAAGGTDTQYF. The DNA for the CDR3 is TGTGCCAGCAGCTTAGTGGCTGCGGGTGGCACAGATACGCAGTATTTT. The whole variable domain, remainder taken from reference TRBV7-2 and TRBJ2-3, is GAGVSQSPSNKVTEKGKDVELRCDPISGHTALYWYRQSLGQGLEFLIYFQGNSAPDKSGLPSDRFSAERTGGSVSTLTIQRTQQEDSAVYLCASSLVAAGGTDTQYFGPGTRLTVL.

The chain links TRBV7-3 to TRBJ2-1, with 7 positions matching TRBD2. The V gene end was trimmed by 5 bases and the J gene end by 7 bases; junction bases not matched to a gene: 8. The CDR3 totals 14 residues. Germline V lookup: CDR1 SGHTA, CDR2 FQGTGA. CDR3 in amino acids: CASSPSGLLNEQFF. CDR3 in DNA: TGTGCCAGCAGCCCATCGGGACTATTAAATGAGCAGTTCTTC.

The chain uses TRBV11-2 and TRBJ2-7, with TRBD2 identical over 9 bases. V was clipped by 2 bases and J by 3 bases; unmatched bases: 14. Germline-derived CDR1 and CDR2 are SGHAT and FQNNGV. There are 18 residues in the CDR3. The chain's CDR3 is CASSLYGLAGPHLYEQYF. The CDR3 DNA reads as TGTGCCAGCAGCTTATATGGGCTAGCGGGGCCCCATCTCTACGAGCAGTACTTC.

This rearrangement joins TRBV18 to TRBJ2-3; D is undetermined. The CDR3 runs 14 residues. Germline-derived CDR1 and CDR2 are KGHSH and LQKENI. The germline V and J ends were trimmed by 4 bases and 4 bases, with 12 bases remaining between them. CDR3 sequence (DNA): TGTGCCAGCTCACTCGGCCTAGGAGCAGATACGCAGTATTTT. Amino acid sequence: CASSLGLGADTQYF. Full variable domain (remainder filled in from reference TRBV18 and TRBJ2-3): NAGVMQNPRHLVRRRGQEARLRCSPMKGHSHVYWYRQLPEEGLKFMVYLQKENIIDESGMPKERFSAEFPKEGPSILRIQQVVRGDSAAYFCASSLGLGADTQYFGPGTRLTVL.

The chain couples TRBV6-1 to TRBJ1-2; TRBD1 is a possible D gene (5 bases). V lost 0 bases and J lost 5, with 10 bases in between. CDR3 length: 14 amino acids. Germline CDR1 reads MNHNS; CDR2 reads SASEGT. CDR3 nucleotide sequence: TGTGCCAGCAGTGAAGCCCGCGACAGATATGGCTACACCTTC. Translated: CASSEARDRYGYTF.

This clone is a singleton in its sample. The gene calls are TRBV7-8 and TRBJ2-3; 10 bases line up with TRBD2. The J segment lost 4 bases and the V segment lost 4 bases, leaving 11 bases of the junction unmatched. Germline lookup yields CDR1 SGHVS and CDR2 FQNEAQ. The CDR3 length is 17 residues. The CDR3 DNA is TGTGCCAGCAGCTCTTGGGGGGCTAGCGGGAGTGCAGATACGCAGTATTTT. This translates into CASSSWGASGSADTQYF.

The V call is TRBV19, the J call TRBJ1-1; 8 bases align to TRBD1. Per the germline V gene, CDR1 is LNHDA and CDR2 is SQIVND (reference sequence). After removal of 6 bases from V and 5 bases from J, the junction contained 11 bases not matched to a gene. CDR3 length: 15 residues. The CDR3 here is CASSSADRGQTEAFF. Written as DNA, the CDR3 is TGTGCCAGTAGCAGTGCCGACAGGGGCCAAACTGAAGCTTTCTTT. The full variable domain, its missing parts supplied by reference TRBV19 and TRBJ1-1, is DGGITQSPKYLFRKEGQNVTLSCEQNLNHDAMYWYRQDPGQGLRLIYYSQIVNDFQKGDIAEGYSVSREKKESFPLTVTSAQKNPTAFYLCASSSADRGQTEAFFGQGTRLTVV.

The rearrangement links TRBV9 to TRBJ2-5; 13 nucleotides align to TRBD2. Germline V lookup: CDR1 SGDLS, CDR2 YYNGEE. The junction had 4 bases not matched to a gene; V was cut back by 3 bases and J by 2 bases. The CDR3 covers 16 residues. The CDR3 DNA follows: TGTGCCAGCAGCGCTGGGACTAGCGGGATACAAGAGACCCAGTACTTC. This sequence encodes CASSAGTSGIQETQYF.

The V and J genes are TRBV4-3 and TRBJ2-3; weak D call: TRBD1 (6 bases). V was cut by 0 bases and J by 8 bases, with 9 bases left in between. Germline loops: CDR1 LGHNA, CDR2 YSLEER. The CDR3 contains 13 residues. CDR3 region: CASSQESRGTQYF. The CDR3, as DNA: TGCGCCAGCAGCCAAGAGTCCAGGGGTACGCAGTATTTT.

The rearrangement links TRBV2 to TRBJ1-6; tentatively, D is TRBD1 (6 bases). Germline V lookup: CDR1 SNHLY, CDR2 FYNNEI. CDR3 length: 13 amino acids. V gave up 7 bases and J gave up 7 bases, with 11 bases separating them. In DNA form, the CDR3 reads TGTGCCAGCACCCGACAGGAGAATTCACCCCTCCACTTT. Protein sequence: CASTRQENSPLHF.

The V gene is TRBV4-2, the J gene TRBJ1-2; D is possibly TRBD1 (6 bases). CDR3 length equals 17 residues. The V gene's germline CDR1 is LGHNA and CDR2 YNFKEQ. V shed 5 bases and J shed 7 bases, with 26 bases lying between them. In DNA, the CDR3 is TGTGCCAGCAGCTTGTCGGGTCGGGGCAGGGGAGTATCTGGCTACACCTTC. Translated: CASSLSGRGRGVSGYTF.

The chain recombines TRBV2 with TRBJ1-5; D unresolved. The germline V and J ends were trimmed by 0 bases and 4 bases, with 7 bases remaining between them. From germline, CDR1 is SNHLY and CDR2 FYNNEI. The CDR3 is 14 residues long. The CDR3 protein is CASSEASVNQPQHF. CDR3 DNA: TGTGCCAGCAGTGAAGCATCTGTAAATCAGCCCCAGCATTTT.

The genes are TRBV19 and TRBJ1-6; D is perhaps TRBD1 (6 bases). Trimming took 1 base from V and 6 from J, leaving 13 bases between them. The CDR3 has 16 residues. The germline V gene has CDR1 LNHDA and CDR2 SQIVND (reference sequence). The CDR3 region is CASSIGLGASNSPLHF. The CDR3 coding sequence is TGTGCCAGTAGTATAGGTCTGGGGGCTAGTAATTCACCCCTCCACTTT.

V gene TRBV7-2 combines with J gene TRBJ2-1, with TRBD2 identical over 11 bases. Germline CDR1 reads SGHTA; CDR2 reads FQGNSA. V lost 5 bases, J lost 6 bases, and 6 bases stayed unmatched. This CDR3 is built from 15 residues. CDR3: CASSLLAGVSNEQFF. Here the CDR3 DNA reads TGTGCCAGCAGCCTACTAGCGGGAGTAAGCAATGAGCAGTTCTTC.

The chain uses TRBV7-8 and TRBJ2-7, with a weak D call TRBD1 (6 bases). This CDR3 contains 15 residues. V lost 5 bases and J lost 6, with 20 bases in between. Germline V gene lookup returns CDR1 SGHVS and CDR2 FQNEAQ. The CDR3 DNA reads as TGTGCCAGCAGCCTAAGTACCGGCAGGGGCCTCGAGCAGTACTTC. Translation gives CASSLSTGRGLEQYF.

Only one count was recorded for this clone. The genes are TRBV5-8 and TRBJ2-3, with a weak D call TRBD2 (5 bases). The V end was cut by 4 bases, the J end by 6 bases, with 15 bases between. From germline, CDR1 is SGHTS and CDR2 YDEGEE. The CDR3 totals 14 residues. CDR3 in amino acids: CASSQRTGFDTQYF. In DNA, the CDR3 is TGTGCCAGCAGCCAAAGGACGGGGTTCGATACGCAGTATTTT.

This CDR3 reads CASSLLGGGKAEAFF. The CDR3 DNA reads as TGTGCCAGCAGCTTGTTAGGGGGCGGTAAGGCTGAAGCTTTCTTT. The genes are TRBV5-8 and TRBJ1-1, with TRBD1 matching 7 bases. Germline CDR1 reads SGHTS; CDR2 reads YDEGEE. The CDR3 covers 15 residues. V was clipped by 1 base and J by 6 bases; unmatched bases: 9.

The chain has TRBV6-5 and TRBJ2-6; tentative D call: TRBD2 (5 bases). Germline CDR1 and CDR2: MNHEY and SVGAGI. This CDR3 contains 15 residues. V was pared by 4 bases and J by 2 bases, with 9 bases between. CDR3 sequence: CASSSTEAGANVLTF. CDR3 nucleotide sequence: TGTGCCAGCAGTTCCACGGAGGCTGGGGCCAACGTCCTGACTTTC.

As concerns this clone: The conserved phenylalanine or tryptophan normally closing the CDR3 is absent here, so this likely arose from a read error. The limits of the CDR3 on the DNA are not certain, so only TCRdb's listed CDR3 is given. The rearrangement joins TRBV12-5 to TRBJ1-4; the D call TRBD1 from the table was never checked on the DNA. The CDR3 is 9 residues long, ends included. Germline CDR1 LGHNT, CDR2 FRNRAP. This chain's CDR3 is CASRFKRFG.

The chain uses TRBV4-2 and TRBJ1-2, with unresolved D. The CDR3 covers 16 residues. Germline CDR1 and CDR2: LGHNA and YNFKEQ. V dropped 1 base and J dropped 3 bases, with 15 bases sitting between them. In nucleotides, the CDR3 is TGTGCCAGCAGCCAAGGGGCCGAGGGTGAGGACTATGGCTACACCTTC. It translates to CASSQGAEGEDYGYTF.

The chain joins TRBV7-2 to TRBJ1-2, with D maybe TRBD1 (5 bases). This CDR3 is built from 15 residues. Germline V gene sequence: CDR1 SGHTA, CDR2 FQGNSA. Trimming stripped 1 base from V and 0 bases from J, with 9 bases between. The CDR3 here is CASSLVAGPNYGYTF. The CDR3 DNA is TGTGCCAGCAGCTTAGTGGCGGGGCCTAACTATGGCTACACCTTC.

The V call is TRBV20-1, the J call TRBJ1-2; 10 positions match TRBD1. The CDR3 is 11 amino acids. V lost 7 bases and J lost 5; bases outside the gene matches: 1. Germline CDR1 and CDR2: DFQATT and SNEGSKA (reference sequence). CDR3: CSGDRGYGYTF. The CDR3 DNA sequence: TGCAGTGGGGACAGGGGTTATGGCTACACCTTC.

The V gene is TRBV4-3, the J gene TRBJ1-2; 7 bases agree with TRBD1. J lost 3 bases, V lost 3 bases, and 13 bases had no gene match. Germline V gives CDR1 LGHNA, CDR2 YSLEER. The CDR3 covers 17 residues. DNA of the CDR3: TGCGCCAGCAGCCAGGAGACAGGGAGAATAGCAGACTATGGCTACACCTTC. Translated: CASSQETGRIADYGYTF.

The chain has TRBV11-2 and TRBJ2-7, with D perhaps matching TRBD2 (6 bases). V shed 1 base and J shed 0 bases, with 7 bases lying between them. The length of the CDR3 is 14 residues. Germline V CDR1 and CDR2: SGHAT, FQNNGV. Here the CDR3 reads CASSLGTTSYEQYF. Written as DNA, the CDR3 is TGTGCCAGCAGCTTAGGGACTACCTCCTACGAGCAGTACTTC. The whole variable domain, filled in from reference TRBV11-2 and TRBJ2-7, reads EAGVAQSPRYKIIEKRQSVAFWCNPISGHATLYWYQQILGQGPKLLIQFQNNGVVDDSQLPKDRFSAERLKGVDSTLKIQPAKLEDSAVYLCASSLGTTSYEQYFGPGTRLTVT.

CDR3 sequence: CASSAGGSNQPQHF. In DNA, the CDR3 is TGTGCCAGCAGTGCCGGGGGAAGCAATCAGCCCCAGCATTTT. The chain joins TRBV25-1 to TRBJ1-5; D may be TRBD1 (5 bases). The V and J ends lost 4 bases and 1 base respectively, with 8 bases between them. The CDR3 consists of 14 residues. The germline V gene encodes CDR1 MGHDK and CDR2 SYGVNS.

The V call is TRBV27, the J call TRBJ2-6; possibly TRBD1 for D (5 bases). Looked up from germline, CDR1 is MNHEY and CDR2 is SMNVEV (reference sequence). Trimming took 5 bases from V and 0 from J, leaving 8 bases between them. The CDR3 spans 15 residues. CDR3 bases: TGTGCCAGCAGTACAACAGGCTCTGGGGCCAACGTCCTGACTTTC. It specifies CASSTTGSGANVLTF.

This clone was recorded only once. V is TRBV27 and J is TRBJ2-5; TRBD2 agrees at 7 bases. V shed 5 bases, J shed 5 bases, and the junction held 11 bases outside the gene matches. This CDR3 region has 15 residues. Germline CDR1 reads MNHEY; CDR2 reads SMNVEV (reference sequence). CDR3: CASSPWLAGGETQYF. The DNA for the CDR3 is TGTGCCAGCAGTCCCTGGTTAGCGGGCGGTGAGACCCAGTACTTC.

The V call is TRBV4-3, the J call TRBJ1-2, with 7 bases identical to TRBD1. The CDR3 spans 14 residues. Germline assignment: CDR1 LGHNA and CDR2 YSLEER. V lost 7 bases to trimming and J lost 4 bases; unmatched junction nucleotides: 9. This CDR3 reads CASTLSTGPYGYTF. For the CDR3, the DNA is TGCGCCAGCACCCTATCGACAGGGCCCTATGGCTACACCTTC.

This chain links TRBV7-7 with TRBJ2-1; 16 bases are shared with TRBD2. CDR1 SSHAT and CDR2 FNYEAQ come from the germline V gene (reference sequence). Trimming at V came to 5 bases and at J to 7 bases, leaving 5 bases not matched to a gene. This CDR3 contains 16 residues. The CDR3 DNA sequence: TGTGCCAGCAGCCGAGGGACTAGCGGGGGGGTAAATGAGCAGTTCTTC. This sequence encodes CASSRGTSGGVNEQFF.